The T cell receptor (beta chain) under discussion was sequenced for a study of blood T cell repertoires in COVID-19. Study overall: From the United States, Italy and Spain came samples of acute and convalescent COVID-19.

In its sample, this clone was seen a few times. In the original processing: Reference gene primer amplification yielded estimated nucleated cell counts. Repertoires were generated with immunoSEQ multiplex PCR, while TCRdb's copy carries only in-frame clones and drops some. V, J and clone size are taken as reported in that table, and D and trimming were inferred from the DNA itself. The sample carries tens of thousands of clones, about 80% recorded once. The origin of this receptor is a human donor in a cohort sampled during active COVID-19. The specimen sequenced was peripheral blood.

The chain's CDR3 is CASSLASGVIHEQFF. CDR3 DNA: TGTGCCAGCAGCCTTGCTAGCGGGGTCATCCATGAGCAGTTCTTC. The gene calls are TRBV5-6 and TRBJ2-1; 9 bases line up with TRBD2. The V and J ends lost 4 bases and 8 bases, in that order; junction bases with no gene match: 10. CDR3 length equals 15 residues. Germline V gene lookup returns CDR1 SGHDT and CDR2 YYEEEE.